Listed below are T cell receptor beta chains from one sample, sequenced in a study of radiotherapy plus CTLA-4 blockade in lung cancer. Generated by immunoSEQ multiplex PCR, the TCRdb table keeps only in-frame clones and is missing some. The sample consists of 90,000 or so clones, roughly four fifths of them appearing once. This material consisted of peripheral blood, taken from a patient treated with radiotherapy plus ipilimumab. Every receptor here comes from a human donor with non-small cell lung cancer who had stable disease on radiotherapy plus ipilimumab. Each CDR3 is given with its conserved first and last residue. The order of the fields is V gene, clone size, J gene, CDR3 protein. Only part of the rows carry a size: once, few, many, or a class if the clone is expanded.

V gene: TRBV2
clone size: few
J gene: TRBJ1-5
CDR3 protein: CASSERVAGNQPQHF

V gene: TRBV11-2
clone size: -
J gene: TRBJ1-2
CDR3 protein: CASSLGGVVYGYTF

V gene: TRBV6-1
clone size: -
J gene: TRBJ2-7
CDR3 protein: CASGPYLATYEQYF

V gene: TRBV28
clone size: -
J gene: TRBJ1-1
CDR3 protein: CASRGVSGLNTEAFF

V gene: TRBV10-3
clone size: few
J gene: TRBJ1-1
CDR3 protein: CAISEFQGKTNTEAFF

V gene: TRBV6-1
clone size: -
J gene: TRBJ2-3
CDR3 protein: CASSDFLEASTDTQYF

V gene: TRBV5-4
clone size: -
J gene: TRBJ2-5
CDR3 protein: CASSAGPGGQETQYF

V gene: TRBV28
clone size: -
J gene: TRBJ1-2
CDR3 protein: CASSRGGSYGYTF

V gene: TRBV2
clone size: -
J gene: TRBJ2-7
CDR3 protein: CASSEYRGSYEQYF

V gene: TRBV21-1
clone size: few
J gene: TRBJ2-7
CDR3 protein: CASSTSPQGYNEQYF

V gene: TRBV9
clone size: -
J gene: TRBJ2-7
CDR3 protein: CASSVQDHEQYF

V gene: TRBV4-2
clone size: -
J gene: -
CDR3 protein: CASSQGSGDSSYEQYF

V gene: TRBV7-2
clone size: -
J gene: TRBJ2-7
CDR3 protein: CASSLDASGSSYEQYF

V gene: TRBV7-9
clone size: -
J gene: TRBJ1-1
CDR3 protein: CASSLTGQGGEAFF

V gene: TRBV19
clone size: -
J gene: TRBJ2-7
CDR3 protein: CAREGQGKRARYEQYF

V gene: TRBV2
clone size: once
J gene: TRBJ2-7
CDR3 protein: CASSEALLAGGSEQYF